This T cell receptor beta chain was observed in a study of technical replicates of blood from a handful of donors. CDR1 and CDR2 from the germline V gene are SGHNT and YENEEA. The CDR3 has 16 amino acids. V lost 0 bases, J lost 8 bases, and 10 bases stayed unmatched. Sequencing used immunoSEQ multiplex PCR; TCRdb keeps in-frame clones, though not all of them. The table records over 70,000 clones, about 94% of them present only once. This receptor was taken from a human donor in good health. The specimen was T cells isolated from PBMCs. The chain has TRBV11-3 and TRBJ2-1; 7 positions agree with TRBD2. The CDR3 reads CASSLDFGGRRDEQFF. The CDR3 DNA is TGTGCCAGCAGCTTAGATTTTGGCGGGAGACGCGATGAGCAGTTCTTC.